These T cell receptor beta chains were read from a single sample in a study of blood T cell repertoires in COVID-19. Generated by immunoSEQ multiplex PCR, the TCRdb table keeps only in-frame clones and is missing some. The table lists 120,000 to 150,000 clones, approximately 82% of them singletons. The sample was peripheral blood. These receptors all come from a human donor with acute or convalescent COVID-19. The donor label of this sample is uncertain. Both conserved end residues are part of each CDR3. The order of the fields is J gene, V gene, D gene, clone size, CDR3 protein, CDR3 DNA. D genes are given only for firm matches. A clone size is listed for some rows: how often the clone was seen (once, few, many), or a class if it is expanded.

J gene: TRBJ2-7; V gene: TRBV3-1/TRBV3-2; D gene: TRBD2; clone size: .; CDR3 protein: CASSRGLAGDLYEQYF; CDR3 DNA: TGTGCCAGCAGTCGGGGACTAGCGGGGGACCTCTACGAGCAGTACTTC
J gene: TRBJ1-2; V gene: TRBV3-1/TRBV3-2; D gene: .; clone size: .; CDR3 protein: CASVKRGESGYTF; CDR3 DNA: TGTGCCAGCGTTAAGCGGGGGGAGAGTGGCTACACCTTC
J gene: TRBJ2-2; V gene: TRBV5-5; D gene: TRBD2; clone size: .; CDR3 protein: CASSPTSGGTGELFF; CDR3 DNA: TGTGCCAGCAGCCCGACTAGCGGGGGGACCGGGGAGCTGTTTTTT
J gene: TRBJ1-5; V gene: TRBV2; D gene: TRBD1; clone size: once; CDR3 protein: CASQQGDVSNQPQHF; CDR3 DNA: TGTGCCAGTCAACAGGGGGATGTAAGCAATCAGCCCCAGCATTTT
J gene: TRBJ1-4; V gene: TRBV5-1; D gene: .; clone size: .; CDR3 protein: CASSTNGGYGEKLFF; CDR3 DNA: TGCGCCAGCAGCACCAACGGAGGGTACGGGGAAAAACTGTTTTTT
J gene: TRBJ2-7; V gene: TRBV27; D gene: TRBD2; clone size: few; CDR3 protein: CASSPLADSIYEQYF; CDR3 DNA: TGTGCCAGCAGCCCACTAGCGGACTCTATCTACGAGCAGTACTTC
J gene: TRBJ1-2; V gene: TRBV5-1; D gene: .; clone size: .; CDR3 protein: CASSLDRARNGYTF; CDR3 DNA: TGCGCCAGCAGCTTGGACAGGGCCCGGAATGGCTACACCTTC
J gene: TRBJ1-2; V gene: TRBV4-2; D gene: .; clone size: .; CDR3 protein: CASSQDRGQAGGYTF; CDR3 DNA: TGTGCCAGCAGCCAAGATCGAGGCCAGGCGGGTGGCTACACCTTC
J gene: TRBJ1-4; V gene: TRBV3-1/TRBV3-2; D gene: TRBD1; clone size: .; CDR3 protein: CASSLRTGSEKLFF; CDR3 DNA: TGTGCCAGCAGCCTCCGGACAGGGTCCGAAAAACTGTTTTTT
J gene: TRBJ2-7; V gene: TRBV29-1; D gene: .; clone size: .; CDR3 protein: CSGGDTLSYEQYF; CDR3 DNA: TGCAGCGGGGGGGACACCTTATCCTACGAGCAGTACTTC
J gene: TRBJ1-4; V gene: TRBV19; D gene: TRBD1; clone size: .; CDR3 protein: CASSIGTGVPTNEKLFF; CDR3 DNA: TGTGCCAGTAGTATCGGGACAGGGGTACCAACTAATGAAAAACTGTTTTTT
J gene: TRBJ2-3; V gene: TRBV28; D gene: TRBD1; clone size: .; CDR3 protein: CASSTTGAISTDTQYF; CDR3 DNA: TGTGCCAGCAGTACGACAGGGGCCATTAGCACAGATACGCAGTATTTT
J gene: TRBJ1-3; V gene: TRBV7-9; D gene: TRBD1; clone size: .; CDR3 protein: CASSRDRAGNTIYF; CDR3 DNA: TGTGCCAGCAGCCGGGACAGGGCTGGAAACACCATATATTTT
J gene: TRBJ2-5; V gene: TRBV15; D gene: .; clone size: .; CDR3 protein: CATSRDRGWGETQYF; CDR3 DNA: TGTGCCACCAGCAGAGACCGGGGGTGGGGTGAGACCCAGTACTTC
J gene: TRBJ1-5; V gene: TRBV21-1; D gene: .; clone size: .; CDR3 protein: CASSRRDRGSPTYSNQPQHF; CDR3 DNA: TGTGCCAGCAGCCGCCGGGACAGGGGCTCACCGACTTATAGCAATCAGCCCCAGCATTTT
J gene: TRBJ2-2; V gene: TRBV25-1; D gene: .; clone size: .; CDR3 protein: CASSGTGSGVRTGELFF; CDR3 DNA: TGTGCCAGCAGCGGTACGGGATCAGGGGTTCGCACCGGGGAGCTGTTTTTT
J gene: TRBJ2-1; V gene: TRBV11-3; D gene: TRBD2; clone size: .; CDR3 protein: CASSPSGGLSSYNEQFF; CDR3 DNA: TGTGCCAGCAGCCCGAGCGGGGGGCTTAGCTCCTACAATGAGCAGTTCTTC
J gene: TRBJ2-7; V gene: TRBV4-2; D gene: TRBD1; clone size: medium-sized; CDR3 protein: CASSQEVQGAYEQYF; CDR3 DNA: TGTGCCAGCAGCCAAGAGGTACAGGGGGCCTACGAGCAGTACTTC
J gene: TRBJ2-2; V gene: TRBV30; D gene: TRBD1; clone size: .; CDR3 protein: CAWRTRDRDTGELFF; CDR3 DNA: TGTGCCTGGAGAACCCGGGACAGGGACACCGGGGAGCTGTTTTTT
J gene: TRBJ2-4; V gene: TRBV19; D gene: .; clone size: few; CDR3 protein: CASTPDGGNIQYF; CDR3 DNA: TGTGCCAGTACCCCAGACGGGGGAAACATTCAGTACTTC
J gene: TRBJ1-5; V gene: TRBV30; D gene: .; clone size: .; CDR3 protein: CAWSGRSTGSNQPQHF; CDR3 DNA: TGTGCCTGGAGTGGGAGGTCGACGGGGAGCAATCAGCCCCAGCATTTT
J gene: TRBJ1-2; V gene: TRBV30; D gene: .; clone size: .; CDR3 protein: CAWSRGTGGYTF; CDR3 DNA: TGTGCCTGGAGTCGAGGGACTGGAGGCTACACCTTC
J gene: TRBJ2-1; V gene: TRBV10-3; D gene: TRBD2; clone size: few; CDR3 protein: CAISDQGTSGYNEQFF; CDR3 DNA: TGTGCCATCAGTGACCAAGGGACTAGCGGATACAATGAGCAGTTCTTC
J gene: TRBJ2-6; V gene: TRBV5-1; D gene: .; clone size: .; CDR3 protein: CASSLASGSGANVLTF; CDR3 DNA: TGCGCCAGCAGCTTGGCATCGGGCTCTGGGGCCAACGTCCTGACTTTC
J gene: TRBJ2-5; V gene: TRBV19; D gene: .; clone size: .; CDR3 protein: CASRIQVTQETQYF; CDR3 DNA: TGTGCCAGTAGGATACAGGTTACCCAAGAGACCCAGTACTTC
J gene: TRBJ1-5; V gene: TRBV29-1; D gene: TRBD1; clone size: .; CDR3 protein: CSVSRTGVNQPQHF; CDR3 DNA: TGCAGCGTATCTCGGACAGGGGTTAATCAGCCCCAGCATTTT
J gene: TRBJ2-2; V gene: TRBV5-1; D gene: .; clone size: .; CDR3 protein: CASRLGIGDTGELFF; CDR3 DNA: TGCGCCAGCCGACTCGGGATTGGGGACACCGGGGAGCTGTTTTTT
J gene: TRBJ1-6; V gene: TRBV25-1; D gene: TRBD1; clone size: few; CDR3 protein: CASSEQGQGNNSPLHF; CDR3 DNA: TGTGCCAGCAGTGAACAAGGACAGGGGAACAATTCACCCCTCCACTTT
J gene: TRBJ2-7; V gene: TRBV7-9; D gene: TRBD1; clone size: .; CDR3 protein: CASSLANTGVGYEQYF; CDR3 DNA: TGTGCCAGCAGCTTAGCTAATACAGGGGTGGGCTACGAGCAGTACTTC
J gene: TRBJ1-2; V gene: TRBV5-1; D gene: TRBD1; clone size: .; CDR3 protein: CASSPGQLNYGYTF; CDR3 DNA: TGCGCCAGCAGCCCGGGACAGCTTAACTATGGCTACACCTTC
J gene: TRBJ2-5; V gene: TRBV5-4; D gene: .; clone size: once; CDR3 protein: CASSLAGTQETQYF; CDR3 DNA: TGTGCCAGCAGCTTGGCAGGGACTCAAGAGACCCAGTACTTC
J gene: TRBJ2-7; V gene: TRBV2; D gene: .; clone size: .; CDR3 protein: CASSEGVGREQYF; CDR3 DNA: TGTGCCAGCAGTGAGGGAGTCGGGCGCGAGCAGTACTTC
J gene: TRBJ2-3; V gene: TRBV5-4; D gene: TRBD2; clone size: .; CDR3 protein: CASSIPPLAGGKDTQYF; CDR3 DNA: TGTGCCAGCAGCATACCCCCTCTAGCGGGGGGAAAAGATACGCAGTATTTT
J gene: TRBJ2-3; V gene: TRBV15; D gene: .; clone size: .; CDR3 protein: CATSTSRQGVADTQYF; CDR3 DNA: TGTGCCACCAGCACGAGCCGGCAGGGCGTCGCGGATACGCAGTATTTT
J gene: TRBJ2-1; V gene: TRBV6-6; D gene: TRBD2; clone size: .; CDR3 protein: CASTLSGGTYNEQFF; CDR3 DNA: TGTGCCAGCACTCTGAGCGGGGGGACCTACAATGAGCAGTTCTTC
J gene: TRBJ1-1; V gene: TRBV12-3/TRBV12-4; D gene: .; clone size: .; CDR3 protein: CASSQQLNTEAFF; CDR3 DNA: TGTGCCAGCAGTCAACAGCTGAACACTGAAGCTTTCTTT
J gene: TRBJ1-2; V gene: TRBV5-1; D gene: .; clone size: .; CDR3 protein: CASSLGQADGYTF; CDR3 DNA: TGCGCCAGCAGCTTGGGACAGGCTGATGGCTACACCTTC
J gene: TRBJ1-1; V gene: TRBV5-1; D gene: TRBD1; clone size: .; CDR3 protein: CASSSSGQGGPWGTEAFF; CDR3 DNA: TGCGCCAGCAGCTCCTCGGGACAGGGAGGTCCGTGGGGCACTGAAGCTTTCTTT
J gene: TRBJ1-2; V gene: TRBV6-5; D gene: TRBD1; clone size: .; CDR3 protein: CASSSRQGFGYTF; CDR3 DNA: TGTGCCAGCAGTTCTCGACAGGGGTTCGGCTACACCTTC
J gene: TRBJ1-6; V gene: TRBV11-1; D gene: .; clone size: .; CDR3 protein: CASSVVSSSPLHF; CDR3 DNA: TGTGCCAGCAGCGTCGTCTCCTCTTCACCCCTCCACTTT
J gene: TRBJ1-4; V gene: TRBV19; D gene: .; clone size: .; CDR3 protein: CASSMGNSPNEKLFF; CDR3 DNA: TGTGCCAGTAGTATGGGCAATTCTCCTAATGAAAAACTGTTTTTT
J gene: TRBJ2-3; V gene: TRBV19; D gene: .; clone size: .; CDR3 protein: CASSTGHPSTDTQYF; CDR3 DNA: TGTGCCAGTAGTACGGGACACCCGAGCACAGATACGCAGTATTTT
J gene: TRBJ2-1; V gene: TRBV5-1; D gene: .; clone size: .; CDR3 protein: CASSLGSGVYEQFF; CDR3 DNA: TGCGCCAGCAGCTTGGGCTCGGGTGTCTATGAGCAGTTCTTC
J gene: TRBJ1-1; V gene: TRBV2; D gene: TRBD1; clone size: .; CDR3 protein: CASRDDRVTEAFF; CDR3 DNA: TGTGCCAGCAGGGATGACAGGGTCACTGAAGCTTTCTTT
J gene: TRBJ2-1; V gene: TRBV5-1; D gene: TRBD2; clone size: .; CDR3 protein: CASSPGGGFNEQFF; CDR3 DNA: TGCGCCAGCAGCCCTGGCGGGGGTTTCAATGAGCAGTTCTTC